This TCR beta chain derives from a study of CXCR3-negative and CXCR3-positive naive CD8 T cells. Study observations and caveats: With CXCR3 expression partially decreased after cryopreservation, most assays relied on fresh PBMCs. Naive CXCR3-positive cells had TRB CDR3s more hydrophobic than those of CXCR3-negative naive cells.

Comment on this clonotype: Its antigen is as yet unknown.

The sorter processed each CD8+ T cell subset in triplicate at 300,000 cells apiece. Naivety in CD8+ T cells corresponded to a CD45RO-CCR7+CD27+CD95- phenotype. Germline values: CDR1 KGHSH, CDR2 LQKENI. This CDR3 comprises 14 residues. UMI-labeled 5' RACE TRB cDNA libraries were prepared from the cells. Each CDR3 protein gets one entry in TCRdb, which reprocessed the 5' RACE reads and gives no DNA. With roughly 90,000 distinct CDR3 sequences in the sample, the ten largest clones hold about 1.5%. This TCR was sampled from a human donor in good health. Some clones in this sample may be carry-over from other donors' samples. Material for sequencing was naive CXCR3- CD8+ T cells from blood. Subset in this sample: CD45RO-CCR7+CD27+CD95- naive CD8+ T cells lacking CXCR3 (TNR3-). The chain employs TRBV18 and TRBJ2-7; TCRdb picks TRBD2, but there is no DNA to check that call. CDR3 residues: CASSTSGRAYEQYF. The complete variable domain, with remaining parts taken from reference TRBV18 and TRBJ2-7, reads NAGVMQNPRHLVRRRGQEARLRCSPMKGHSHVYWYRQLPEEGLKFMVYLQKENIIDESGMPKERFSAEFPKEGPSILRIQQVVRGDSAAYFCASSTSGRAYEQYFGPGTRLTVT.